This is a list of T cell receptor beta chains from one sample in a study of T cell responses to AZD1222 COVID-19 vaccine. The protocol was immunoSEQ multiplex PCR, while the TCRdb copy is restricted to in-frame clones and leaves out a portion. The repertoire holds about 160,000 clones, with about 89% as singletons. The input for sequencing was peripheral blood, taken on day 0 of AZD1222 vaccination. These TCRs come from an adult in good health. CDR3s include the opening cysteine and the closing phenylalanine or tryptophan. A D gene is named only where the DNA matches it firmly. The size entry is marked missing in some rows and otherwise reads once, few, many or a size class.

D gene | clone size | J gene | V gene | CDR3 DNA | CDR3 protein
TRBD2 | - | TRBJ2-7 | TRBV9 | TGTGCCAGCAGCGTAGCTTTCACAAAACGGGAGGCGGTCAGGGAGCAGTACTTC | CASSVAFTKREAVREQYF
- | - | TRBJ2-7 | TRBV3-1/TRBV3-2 | TGTGCCAGCAGCCGGGCCTACGAGCAGTACTTC | CASSRAYEQYF
TRBD1 | - | TRBJ1-1 | TRBV7-9 | TGTGCCAGCAGCTTAACAGGGGATGCTGAAGCTTTCTTT | CASSLTGDAEAFF
- | - | TRBJ2-7 | TRBV7-2 | TGTGCCAGCAGCTTCTCGCCCCAAGCCTACGAGCAGTACTTC | CASSFSPQAYEQYF
TRBD2 | - | TRBJ2-1 | TRBV4-2 | TGTGCCAGCAGCCAAGGGAGTAGCGGGAGGTCTCTCTACAATGAGCAGTTCTTC | CASSQGSSGRSLYNEQFF
- | - | TRBJ2-3 | TRBV5-1 | TGCGCCAGCAGCTCGAGGACAAGCACAGATACGCAGTATTTT | CASSSRTSTDTQYF
- | - | TRBJ2-7 | TRBV5-4 | TGTGCCAGCAGCTTGGTGGGGTCTAACGAGCAGTACTTC | CASSLVGSNEQYF
TRBD1 | - | TRBJ1-4 | TRBV28 | TGTGCCAGCAGCACCGGGACAGAAGGTGAAAAACTGTTTTTT | CASSTGTEGEKLFF
- | few | TRBJ2-1 | TRBV19 | TGTGCCAGTAGTATAGGATGGGACGATCCCCAGTTCTTC | CASSIGWDDPQFF
- | - | TRBJ1-1 | TRBV28 | TGTGCCAGCAGTTTATTAGGATTTTGGTCTGGGCATAACACTGAAGCTTTCTTT | CASSLLGFWSGHNTEAFF